A single sample gave rise to the 14 T cell receptor beta chains below, sequenced in a study of Ad26.COV2.S vaccination and SARS-CoV-2 variants. The treatment here: roughly 18 received Ad26.COV2.S at low or high dose, single or two shots; five or six received placebo; per-sample allocation not given. Repertoires come from day 63 after the first vaccine or placebo injection. The method was immunoSEQ multiplex PCR; TCRdb's version includes in-frame clones alone and lacks a portion of them. This table has about 330,000 clones, 85% to 90% appearing once. The sample in question was peripheral blood, obtained in a trial of Ad26.COV2.S vaccine versus placebo. The receptors come from a person between 18 and 65 years old who received the Ad26.COV2.S COVID-19 vaccine or a placebo.

The chain carries TRBV2 and TRBJ1-5, with 9 bases that match TRBD1. CDR3 length: 15 residues. CDR1 and CDR2 (germline): SNHLY, FYNNEI. J gave up 4 bases and V 6 bases, and 7 bases lay outside the gene matches. The CDR3 reads CASRDTGGWNQPQHF. The CDR3, as DNA: TGTGCCAGCAGAGACACAGGGGGCTGGAATCAGCCCCAGCATTTT.

This chain links TRBV19 with TRBJ2-7; D possibly corresponds to TRBD2 (5 bases). The CDR3 runs to 13 residues. Germline V gives CDR1 LNHDA, CDR2 SQIVND (reference sequence). Trimming stripped 3 bases from V and 1 base from J, with 7 bases between. CDR3 region: CASSMPGSYEQYF. The CDR3 DNA is TGTGCCAGTAGTATGCCGGGATCCTACGAGCAGTACTTC.

The genes are TRBV4-2 and TRBJ1-2, with 7 bases identical to TRBD1. This CDR3 comprises 16 residues. J was trimmed by 7 bases and V by 4 bases; bases with no gene match: 15. Germline loops: CDR1 LGHNA, CDR2 YNFKEQ. The DNA of the CDR3 is TGTGCCAGCAGCCCGAGACGGGACAGTGAAGTTATTGGCTACACCTTC. Its protein product is CASSPRRDSEVIGYTF.

The rearrangement links TRBV24-1 to TRBJ1-4, with D perhaps matching TRBD1 (6 bases). Germline V gene lookup returns CDR1 KGHDR and CDR2 SFDVKD. This CDR3 has 13 amino acids. V gave up 10 bases and J gave up 8 bases, with 16 bases separating them. CDR3 residues: CATRTARKEKLFF. CDR3 coding DNA: TGTGCCACTAGGACAGCTAGGAAGGAAAAACTGTTTTTT.

V usage is TRBV9 and J usage is TRBJ1-2; 9 bases are a match to TRBD1. The CDR3 consists of 14 residues. Germline lookup yields CDR1 SGDLS and CDR2 YYNGEE. Trimming cost V 0 bases and J 11 bases; bases outside gene matches: 8. The CDR3 reads CASSVVTGQGVYTF. The CDR3 nucleotides read TGTGCCAGCAGCGTAGTGACGGGACAGGGAGTTTACACCTTC. The variable domain in full, with the rest retrieved from reference TRBV9 and TRBJ1-2, is DSGVTQTPKHLITATGQRVTLRCSPRSGDLSVYWYQQSLDQGLQFLIQYYNGEERAKGNILERFSAQQFPDLHSELNLSSLELGDSALYFCASSVVTGQGVYTFGSGTRLTVV.

The chain uses TRBV2 and TRBJ2-5, with 8 bases fitting TRBD1. Unmatched junction bases numbered 3, after V lost 11 bases and J lost 1 base. Germline lookup yields CDR1 SNHLY and CDR2 FYNNEI. This CDR3 has 12 residues. The CDR3 DNA follows: TGTGCCGGACAGGGTCCCCAAGAGACCCAGTACTTC. Translation: CAGQGPQETQYF.

This rearrangement joins TRBV25-1 to TRBJ2-7, with 7 positions matching TRBD1. Germline-derived CDR1 and CDR2 are MGHDK and SYGVNS. This CDR3 has 15 amino acids. The CDR3 sequence is CADTQQATGAPEQYF. In DNA form, the CDR3 reads TGTGCTGATACCCAACAGGCCACAGGGGCTCCGGAGCAGTACTTC.

The J gene is TRBJ2-1, the V gene TRBV4-2; 11 bases are a match to TRBD2. Per the germline V gene, CDR1 is LGHNA and CDR2 is YNFKEQ. The CDR3 is made up of 16 amino acids. J gave up 7 bases and V 5 bases, and 10 bases lay outside the gene matches. CDR3 nucleotides: TGTGCCAGCAGCTTGATCGGGACTAGCGGATCTAATGAGCAGTTCTTC. Protein sequence: CASSLIGTSGSNEQFF.

The gene calls are TRBV7-2 and TRBJ2-5; 9 nucleotides agree with TRBD2. Germline V gives CDR1 SGHTA, CDR2 FQGNSA. This CDR3 is 14 amino acids long. Trimming removed 3 bases from V and 4 bases from J; junction bases left unmatched: 3. CDR3 nucleotides: TGTGCCAGCAGCTTTAGCGGGGGCAGAGAGACCCAGTACTTC. Its translation: CASSFSGGRETQYF.

DNA of the CDR3: TGTGCCAGCAGCTTAGCGTCGACAGGGGGTTATAACTATGGCTACACCTTC. This encodes CASSLASTGGYNYGYTF. This chain links TRBV7-8 with TRBJ1-2; 9 bases agree with TRBD1. Germline CDR1 reads SGHVS; CDR2 reads FQNEAQ. The junction had 6 bases not matched to a gene; V was cut back by 0 bases and J by 1 base. The CDR3 is made up of 17 amino acids.

The J gene is TRBJ2-2, the V gene TRBV9; 9 positions agree with TRBD1. The junction had 12 bases not matched to a gene; V was cut back by 3 bases and J by 6 bases. CDR1 and CDR2 from the germline V gene are SGDLS and YYNGEE. The CDR3 has 17 amino acids. The CDR3, as DNA: TGTGCCAGCAGCGCCGGATTGACAGGGGGTTTGGCCGGGGAGCTGTTTTTT. Translating gives CASSAGLTGGLAGELFF.

The rearrangement joins TRBV10-3 to TRBJ1-2, with D tentatively TRBD1 (6 bases). Germline CDR1 and CDR2: ENHRY and SYGVKD. This CDR3 has 15 amino acids. Trimming removed 11 bases from V and 3 bases from J, with 22 bases in between. CDR3 DNA sequence: TGTGCCTCCCACCGAGGGGGGGGCTATTACTATGGCTACACCTTC. This translates into CASHRGGGYYYGYTF.

The genes are TRBV2 and TRBJ2-1; D is tentatively TRBD1 or TRBD2 (6 bases each). CDR3 length equals 14 residues. From germline, CDR1 is SNHLY and CDR2 FYNNEI. Trimming left V 10 bases short and J 5 bases short, with 18 bases between. The CDR3 reads CAIPGQGRNNEQFF. The CDR3 region has the DNA TGTGCCATCCCTGGTCAGGGGAGGAACAATGAGCAGTTCTTC.

V is TRBV5-1 and J is TRBJ1-1, with TRBD1 identical over 7 bases. J gave up 3 bases and V 0 bases, and 2 bases lay outside the gene matches. The V gene's germline CDR1 is SGHRS and CDR2 YFSETQ. The CDR3 sequence is 14 residues long. CDR3 region: CASSLGRGYTEAFF. CDR3 bases: TGCGCCAGCAGCTTGGGCAGGGGGTACACTGAAGCTTTCTTT.